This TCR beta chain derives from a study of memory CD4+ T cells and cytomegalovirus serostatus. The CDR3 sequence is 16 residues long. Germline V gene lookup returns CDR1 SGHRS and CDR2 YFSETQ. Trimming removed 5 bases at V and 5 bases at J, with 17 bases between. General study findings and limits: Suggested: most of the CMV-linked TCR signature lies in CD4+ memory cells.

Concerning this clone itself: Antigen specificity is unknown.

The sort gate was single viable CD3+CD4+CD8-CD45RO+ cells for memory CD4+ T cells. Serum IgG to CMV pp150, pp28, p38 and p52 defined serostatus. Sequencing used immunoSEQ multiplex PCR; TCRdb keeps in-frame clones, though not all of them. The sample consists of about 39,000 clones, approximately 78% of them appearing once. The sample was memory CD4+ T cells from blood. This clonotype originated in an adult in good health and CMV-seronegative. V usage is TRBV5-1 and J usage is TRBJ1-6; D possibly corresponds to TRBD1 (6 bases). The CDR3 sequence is CASRPKVGGDNSPLHF. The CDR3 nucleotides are TGCGCCAGCAGACCCAAGGTGGGGGGCGATAATTCACCCCTCCACTTT.